The rows below give T cell receptor beta chains drawn from one sample of a study of blood T cell repertoires in COVID-19. The method was immunoSEQ multiplex PCR; TCRdb's version includes in-frame clones alone and lacks a portion of them. The sample has roughly 290,000 clones, 70% to 90% seen once. Sequencing used peripheral blood. Receptor source: a woman aged 50 to 60 with active or convalescent COVID-19. Each CDR3 is given with its conserved first and last residue. D genes are given only for firm matches. Rows give clone size only sometimes, using once, few, many, or a class for an expanded clone.

j_call: TRBJ1-3; v_call: TRBV30; d_call: TRBD1; clone_size: many; cdr3_nt: TGTGCCTGGAGTGGCGGGACAGTCCCCGACACCATATATTTT; cdr3_aa: CAWSGGTVPDTIYF
j_call: TRBJ2-1; v_call: TRBV18; d_call: -; clone_size: many; cdr3_nt: TGTGCCAGCTCCCTACAGGGGAGGACGACCTACAATGAGCAGTTCTTC; cdr3_aa: CASSLQGRTTYNEQFF
j_call: TRBJ1-4; v_call: TRBV9; d_call: TRBD1; clone_size: -; cdr3_nt: TGTGCCAGCAGCGTAGGTACAGGGGCAGGTGAAAAACTGTTTTTT; cdr3_aa: CASSVGTGAGEKLFF
j_call: TRBJ2-3; v_call: TRBV7-2; d_call: TRBD2; clone_size: -; cdr3_nt: TGTGCCAGCAGTAAAAGCGGGAGTGGAGATACGCAGTATTTT; cdr3_aa: CASSKSGSGDTQYF
j_call: TRBJ2-5; v_call: TRBV29-1; d_call: TRBD2; clone_size: -; cdr3_nt: TGCAGCGTTGTTTTAGCTAGCGGGAGGGTGGGAGAGACCCAGTACTTC; cdr3_aa: CSVVLASGRVGETQYF
j_call: TRBJ2-7; v_call: TRBV5-8; d_call: -; clone_size: once; cdr3_nt: TGTGCCAGCGGGAGTCAATTGGGGTTCGAGCAGTACTTC; cdr3_aa: CASGSQLGFEQYF
j_call: TRBJ2-3; v_call: TRBV28; d_call: TRBD2; clone_size: -; cdr3_nt: TGTGCCAGCAGTTCCCTAGCGGAGAGCACAGATACGCAGTATTTT; cdr3_aa: CASSSLAESTDTQYF
j_call: TRBJ1-2; v_call: TRBV5-6; d_call: TRBD1; clone_size: few; cdr3_nt: TGTGCCAGCAGCCCGGCCGGACAGGCCCTTCTGGACTACACCTTC; cdr3_aa: CASSPAGQALLDYTF
j_call: TRBJ1-2; v_call: TRBV30; d_call: -; clone_size: -; cdr3_nt: TGTGCCTGGAGTGGGCGGGGAATGGAAGGCTACACCTTC; cdr3_aa: CAWSGRGMEGYTF
j_call: TRBJ1-1; v_call: TRBV10-3; d_call: TRBD1; clone_size: once; cdr3_nt: TGTGCCATCAGTGACCCCAGGGGGGCCCGGGACACTGAAGCTTTCTTT; cdr3_aa: CAISDPRGARDTEAFF
j_call: TRBJ2-2; v_call: TRBV19; d_call: TRBD2; clone_size: -; cdr3_nt: TGTGCCAGTAGTATGCCCAGCGGGAGGGCCGATAGAACCGGGGAGCTGTTTTTT; cdr3_aa: CASSMPSGRADRTGELFF
j_call: TRBJ1-3; v_call: TRBV2; d_call: -; clone_size: -; cdr3_nt: TGTGCCAGCAGTGGACAGCACTCTGGAAACACCATATATTTT; cdr3_aa: CASSGQHSGNTIYF
j_call: TRBJ1-6; v_call: TRBV6-2/TRBV6-3; d_call: -; clone_size: -; cdr3_nt: TGTGCCAGCAGTACGTCTCGGCAGGAGGCCTATAATTCACCCCTCCACTTT; cdr3_aa: CASSTSRQEAYNSPLHF
j_call: TRBJ2-5; v_call: TRBV7-9; d_call: TRBD2; clone_size: -; cdr3_nt: TGTGCCAGCAGCTTAGATTGGCGGGAGGACCAAGAGACCCAGTACTTC; cdr3_aa: CASSLDWREDQETQYF
j_call: TRBJ1-1; v_call: TRBV5-4; d_call: -; clone_size: -; cdr3_nt: TGTGCCAGCAGCTTTTCGGACAAGAACACTGAAGCTTTCTTT; cdr3_aa: CASSFSDKNTEAFF
j_call: TRBJ1-4; v_call: TRBV30; d_call: -; clone_size: few; cdr3_nt: TGTGCCTGGAGTGAACCCGCTGAGGAAAAACTGTTTTTT; cdr3_aa: CAWSEPAEEKLFF
j_call: TRBJ1-2; v_call: TRBV27; d_call: TRBD1; clone_size: -; cdr3_nt: TGTGCCAGCAGTTTAAACAGGGGAACCGGCTACACCTTC; cdr3_aa: CASSLNRGTGYTF
j_call: TRBJ1-2; v_call: TRBV5-6; d_call: -; clone_size: -; cdr3_nt: TGTGCCAGCAGCTACGAAATTGGGGGCGGTATAGAAGGCTACACCTTC; cdr3_aa: CASSYEIGGGIEGYTF
j_call: TRBJ1-5; v_call: TRBV19; d_call: -; clone_size: once; cdr3_nt: TGTGCCAGTAGTATTATTGGGTCAGGACAGCCCCAGCATTTT; cdr3_aa: CASSIIGSGQPQHF